These 27 T cell receptor beta chains were sequenced from one sample in a study of blood T cell repertoires in COVID-19. Sequenced by immunoSEQ multiplex PCR; TCRdb stores in-frame clones only, minus some. The sample carries about 500,000 clones, around 87% recorded once. The sequencing sample was made of PBMCs or T cells enriched from blood (not recorded which). The receptors shown here come from a woman under 30 who had recovered from COVID-19.

The chain employs TRBV12-5 and TRBJ1-1, with D possibly being TRBD1 (5 bases). The CDR3 covers 15 residues. V lost 5 bases, J lost 1 base, and 14 bases lay in between. Germline CDR1 LGHNT, CDR2 FRNRAP. CDR3 nucleotides: TGTGCTAGTGGTCCTAAAACGGGGGAGAACACTGAAGCTTTCTTT. This translates into CASGPKTGENTEAFF.

CDR3 in DNA: TGCGCCAGCAGCACGGGACTGGGGCCCCGGCCCCAGCATTTT. Its translation: CASSTGLGPRPQHF. The chain uses TRBV4-1 and TRBJ1-5, with D perhaps matching TRBD1 (5 bases). The CDR3 covers 14 residues. V lost 5 bases and J 9 bases, leaving 17 bases between the germline ends. CDR1 and CDR2 (germline): MGHRA, YSYEKL.

V usage is TRBV13 and J usage is TRBJ2-1, with 7 bases matching TRBD1. Trimming took 0 bases from V and 5 from J; bases not matched to a gene: 4. There are 15 residues in the CDR3. The germline V gene has CDR1 PRHDT and CDR2 FYEKMQ (reference sequence). CDR3 amino acids: CASSLGTGEDNEQFF. CDR3 nucleotide sequence: TGTGCCAGCAGCTTAGGAACAGGGGAAGACAATGAGCAGTTCTTC. Combining the CDR3 with reference TRBV13 and TRBJ2-1 gives the whole variable domain AAGVIQSPRHLIKEKRETATLKCYPIPRHDTVYWYQQGPGQDPQFLISFYEKMQSDKGSIPDRFSAQQFSDYHSELNMSSLELGDSALYFCASSLGTGEDNEQFFGPGTRLTVL.

This chain uses TRBV30 with TRBJ2-1; the match to TRBD2 covers 7 bases. V shed 7 bases, J shed 4 bases, and the junction held 10 bases outside the gene matches. This CDR3 region has 14 residues. The germline V gene has CDR1 GTSNPN and CDR2 SVGIG (reference sequence). For the CDR3, the DNA is TGTGCCTTCACCCGGTCGGGGGGTTACAATGAGCAGTTCTTC. Its protein product is CAFTRSGGYNEQFF.

The V call is TRBV5-1, the J call TRBJ2-7; maybe TRBD1 (6 bases). In germline, CDR1 is SGHRS, CDR2 YFSETQ. This CDR3 comprises 13 residues. V lost 4 bases, J lost 3 bases, and 11 bases lay in between. CDR3 DNA sequence: TGCGCCAGCAGCCCCGGGACAAACTACGAGCAGTACTTC. Its protein product is CASSPGTNYEQYF.

The J gene is TRBJ1-4, the V gene TRBV3-1 (or the pseudogene TRBV3-2); 7 nucleotides line up with TRBD1. The CDR3 contains 17 residues. Germline lookup yields CDR1 LGHDT and CDR2 YNNKEL (reference sequence). V trimming: 2 bases; J trimming: 3 bases; junction bases outside the gene matches: 9. The CDR3 sequence: CASSQQPQGVANEKLFF. CDR3 in DNA: TGTGCCAGCAGCCAACAACCCCAGGGGGTGGCTAATGAAAAACTGTTTTTT.

This rearrangement joins TRBV6-5 to TRBJ1-1; tentatively, D is TRBD1 (5 bases). Per germline, CDR1 MNHEY and CDR2 SVGAGI. The length of the CDR3 is 16 residues. Trimming took 4 bases from V and 4 from J, leaving 19 bases between them. As DNA, the CDR3 is TGTGCCAGCAGTTTAAAGGAGGGGTCTTTTATCACTGAAGCTTTCTTT. This gives the protein CASSLKEGSFITEAFF.

J is TRBJ2-3 and V is TRBV6-1, with TRBD2 identical over 11 bases. The CDR3 is 19 amino acids. Trimming removed 0 bases from V and 0 bases from J; junction bases left unmatched: 8. Germline CDR1 and CDR2: MNHNS and SASEGT. This chain's CDR3 is CASSEARASGGPSTDTQYF. CDR3 DNA sequence: TGTGCCAGCAGTGAAGCGCGGGCTAGCGGGGGGCCCAGCACAGATACGCAGTATTTT.

J is TRBJ2-5 and V is TRBV4-1; D is uncertain. V was clipped by 4 bases and J by 2 bases, with 8 bases between them. This CDR3 region has 13 residues. CDR1 and CDR2 from the germline V gene are MGHRA and YSYEKL. In DNA, the CDR3 is TGCGCCAGCAGCCTTGGAGTTCAAGAGACCCAGTACTTC. This encodes CASSLGVQETQYF.

The CDR3 region is CASSTHGGSSEQYF. In DNA form, the CDR3 reads TGTGCCAGCAGTACTCACGGGGGATCGAGCGAGCAGTACTTC. The V call is TRBV25-1, the J call TRBJ2-7, with D maybe TRBD2 (6 bases). CDR3 size: 14 residues. Germline lookup yields CDR1 MGHDK and CDR2 SYGVNS. V was cut by 5 bases and J by 6 bases, with 17 bases left in between.

Details on this clone: This sample also contains other DNA sequences that code for the same CDR3. The CDR3: CASSPGQGARDTEAFF. CDR3 DNA sequence: TGTGCCAGCAGCCCCGGACAGGGGGCGCGGGACACTGAAGCTTTCTTT. The chain joins TRBV7-9 to TRBJ1-1; 11 bases are shared with TRBD1. This CDR3 contains 16 residues. The ends lost 5 bases at V and 3 bases at J; junction bases unmatched: 8. Germline loops: CDR1 SEHNR, CDR2 FQNEAQ (reference sequence).

This clone turned up a few times. The chain joins TRBV5-6 to TRBJ2-7; D may be TRBD1 (6 bases). V was trimmed by 0 bases and J by 2 bases, leaving 9 bases between them. This CDR3 contains 14 residues. Germline V gene sequence: CDR1 SGHDT, CDR2 YYEEEE. CDR3 residues: CASSLEGVTYEQYF. The CDR3 DNA follows: TGTGCCAGCAGCTTGGAGGGGGTAACCTACGAGCAGTACTTC.

The chain joins TRBV24-1 to TRBJ2-1; 10 bases fit TRBD1. V shed 0 bases, J shed 7 bases, and the junction held 5 bases outside the gene matches. This CDR3 is 16 amino acids long. Looked up from germline, CDR1 is KGHDR and CDR2 is SFDVKD. CDR3 bases: TGTGCCACCAGTGATTTGCGGGACAGGGGTGAGAATGAGCAGTTCTTC. This encodes CATSDLRDRGENEQFF.

The chain recombines TRBV12-3 or TRBV12-4 with TRBJ1-2; D remains unclear. This CDR3 is 13 amino acids long. The ends were cut back, 2 bases at V and 7 bases at J, with 11 bases in the middle. CDR3 sequence (DNA): TGTGCCAGCAGTTTAATAAGCGCAGCTGGCTACACCTTC. Translated, it gives CASSLISAAGYTF.

The J gene is TRBJ2-5, the V gene TRBV5-6; 9 positions match TRBD2. Per the germline V gene, CDR1 is SGHDT and CDR2 is YYEEEE. V shed 4 bases, J shed 2 bases, and the junction held 12 bases outside the gene matches. This CDR3 comprises 17 residues. CDR3 bases: TGTGCCAGCAGCCTTGGCCGCGGGAGGGGGGGACAAGAGACCCAGTACTTC. Translation: CASSLGRGRGGQETQYF. The entire variable domain, with the rest obtained from reference TRBV5-6 and TRBJ2-5, is as follows: DAGVTQSPTHLIKTRGQQVTLRCSPKSGHDTVSWYQQALGQGPQFIFQYYEEEERQRGNFPDRFSGHQFPNYSSELNVNALLLGDSALYLCASSLGRGRGGQETQYFGPGTRLLVL.

There are a few counts of this clone. Germline is not matched at one junction end, which may reflect a read error. The V gene is TRBV6-1, the J gene TRBJ2-2; weak D call: TRBD1 (6 bases). This CDR3 is built from 15 residues. The germline gives CDR1 MNHNS, CDR2 SASEGT. CDR3 amino acids: CASSEVWGPTRELFF. The CDR3 DNA reads as TGTGCCAGCAGTGAAGTCTGGGGGCCCACCAGGGAGCTGTTTTTT.

The V call is TRBV7-2, the J call TRBJ1-1, with 8 positions matching TRBD1. Per the germline V gene, CDR1 is SGHTA and CDR2 is FQGNSA. The CDR3 has 13 amino acids. V shed 1 base, J shed 10 bases, and the junction held 5 bases outside the gene matches. The CDR3 loop is CASSLVQGAGAFF. Here the CDR3 DNA reads TGTGCCAGCAGCTTAGTGCAGGGGGCGGGAGCTTTCTTT. Full variable domain (remainder filled in from reference TRBV7-2 and TRBJ1-1): GAGVSQSPSNKVTEKGKDVELRCDPISGHTALYWYRQSLGQGLEFLIYFQGNSAPDKSGLPSDRFSAERTGGSVSTLTIQRTQQEDSAVYLCASSLVQGAGAFFGQGTRLTVV.

CDR3: CASSFGSKGGELFF. The CDR3 DNA reads TGTGCCAGCAGTTTCGGAAGTAAGGGGGGGGAGCTGTTTTTT. The genes are TRBV28 and TRBJ2-2; TRBD1 is a possible D gene (5 bases). Germline V CDR1 and CDR2: MDHEN, SYDVKM. CDR3 length equals 14 residues. V was cut by 3 bases and J by 8 bases, with 13 bases left in between.

The genes are TRBV6-1 and TRBJ2-7, with D perhaps matching TRBD1 (5 bases). This CDR3 has 13 residues. Trimming shortened V by 1 base and J by 3 bases, and 7 bases separated the two germline ends. Germline CDR1 and CDR2: MNHNS and SASEGT. The CDR3 spells CASSEGQYYEQYF. In nucleotides, the CDR3 is TGTGCCAGCAGTGAAGGACAGTACTACGAGCAGTACTTC.

The chain links TRBV2 to TRBJ2-5; TRBD1 matches 10 bases. V shed 7 bases, J shed 5 bases, and the junction held 16 bases outside the gene matches. The CDR3 runs to 17 residues. Germline lookup yields CDR1 SNHLY and CDR2 FYNNEI. The CDR3 nucleotides are TGTGCCAGCACTTTATGGGACAGGGGATCTTCTGAGGAGACCCAGTACTTC. Translation gives CASTLWDRGSSEETQYF.

This rearrangement joins TRBV5-6 to TRBJ1-2; tentatively, D is TRBD1 (5 bases). This CDR3 is 14 amino acids long. CDR1 SGHDT and CDR2 YYEEEE come from the germline V gene. The V gene lost 1 base and the J gene lost 1 base, with 8 bases spanning the gap. CDR3 DNA sequence: TGTGCCAGCAGCTTGAGGGGCTTTAACTATGGCTACACCTTC. As protein: CASSLRGFNYGYTF.

The J gene is TRBJ1-2, the V gene TRBV19, with D tentatively TRBD1 (5 bases). The V gene's germline CDR1 is LNHDA and CDR2 SQIVND (reference sequence). This CDR3 region has 15 residues. The V end lost 10 bases, the J end lost 3 bases, and 21 bases lay between the germline ends. The CDR3 bases are TGTGCCACCATGGGAGGGGCCAGCGTCTACTATGGCTACACCTTC. It is translated as CATMGGASVYYGYTF.

The rearrangement links TRBV5-1 to TRBJ2-7; D not certain. V gave up 0 bases and J gave up 3 bases, with 10 bases separating them. Germline V gives CDR1 SGHRS, CDR2 YFSETQ. This CDR3 has 14 amino acids. This CDR3 is CASSLGLYSYEQYF. CDR3 nucleotide sequence: TGCGCCAGCAGCTTGGGGTTGTACAGCTACGAGCAGTACTTC.

CDR3 nucleotides: TGTGCCAGCAGTTCCCCCCTTAACACTGAAGCTTTCTTT. It is translated as CASSSPLNTEAFF. V is TRBV6-5 and J is TRBJ1-1; the D is unclear. Germline CDR1 and CDR2: MNHEY and SVGAGI. V lost 4 bases to trimming and J lost 2 bases, with 8 bases between them. The length of the CDR3 is 13 residues.

The chain uses TRBV2 and TRBJ2-2; 7 bases are a match to TRBD1. V lost 6 bases and J lost 5; bases outside the gene matches: 9. Germline V gene sequence: CDR1 SNHLY, CDR2 FYNNEI. The CDR3 totals 15 residues. CDR3 protein: CASSGTARGTGELFF. The CDR3 DNA sequence: TGTGCCAGCAGCGGGACAGCCCGTGGGACCGGGGAGCTGTTTTTT.

V and J are TRBV7-9 and TRBJ2-7, with D unclear. Per the germline V gene, CDR1 is SEHNR and CDR2 is FQNEAQ (reference sequence). This CDR3 has 14 residues. Trimming pared 5 bases from V and 2 bases from J, leaving 13 bases between. The CDR3 loop is CASSPPTMPYEQYF. The CDR3 bases are TGTGCCAGCAGCCCCCCGACAATGCCCTACGAGCAGTACTTC.

This clone was detected only a few times. This chain uses TRBV7-2 with TRBJ1-5; 8 positions match TRBD1. With 5 bases clipped from V and 2 bases from J, the junction kept 5 bases outside the gene matches. Germline CDR1 is SGHTA and CDR2 is FQGNSA. The CDR3 is 15 residues long. CDR3 region: CASSPETGGNQPQHF. CDR3 bases: TGTGCCAGCAGCCCAGAGACAGGGGGCAATCAGCCCCAGCATTTT. Full variable domain (outside the CDR3, taken from reference TRBV7-2 and TRBJ1-5): GAGVSQSPSNKVTEKGKDVELRCDPISGHTALYWYRQSLGQGLEFLIYFQGNSAPDKSGLPSDRFSAERTGGSVSTLTIQRTQQEDSAVYLCASSPETGGNQPQHFGDGTRLSIL.